This T cell receptor (beta chain) came from a study of regulatory T cells in long-lasting Graves disease. Both iRepertoire HTBI primers and Arm-PCR of CDR3 regions were used to build the TCR beta libraries. TCRdb itself ran the multiplex PCR reads through MiXCR, one entry per CDR3 protein. Of some 450,000 distinct CDR3 sequences in the sample, around 20% were seen once. The germline gives CDR1 DFQATT, CDR2 SNEGSKA (reference sequence). The CDR3 spans 15 residues. Trimming left V 6 bases short and J 8 bases short, with 25 bases between. This clonotype was detected many times. Its antigen is unknown. Study-wide points: Favored usage of TRBV28, TRBJ1-2 and TRBJ2-5 was recorded in persistent disease.

Time point described: persistent/refractory GD, antithyroid drugs over 5 years with positive TRAb. The TCR library was prepared using RNA isolated from PBMCs. This receptor was identified in a female donor with Graves disease. V gene TRBV20-1 combines with J gene TRBJ1-2; a possible D gene is TRBD1 (5 bases). Sequences were derived from peripheral blood mononuclear cells (PBMCs), sampled when the disease was refractory, from a patient treated with antithyroid drugs. For the CDR3, the DNA is TGCAGTGCCCCCGGAGGGATTAACAGGACATTAGGCTACACCTTC. Encoded protein: CSAPGGINRTLGYTF.